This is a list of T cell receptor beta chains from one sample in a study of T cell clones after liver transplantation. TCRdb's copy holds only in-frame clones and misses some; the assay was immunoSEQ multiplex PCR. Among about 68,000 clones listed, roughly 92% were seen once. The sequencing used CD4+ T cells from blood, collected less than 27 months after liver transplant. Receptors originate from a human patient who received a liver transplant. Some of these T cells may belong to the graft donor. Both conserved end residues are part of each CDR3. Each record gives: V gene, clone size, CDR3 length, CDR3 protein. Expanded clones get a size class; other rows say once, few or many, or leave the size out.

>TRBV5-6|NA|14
CASTSTGSSYEQYF
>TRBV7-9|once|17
CASSPPSGAGAVNEQFF
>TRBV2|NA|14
CASSVTGRDTEAFF
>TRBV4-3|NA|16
CASSQILRDFDNEQFF
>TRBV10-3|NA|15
CAISEQGAGNQPQHF
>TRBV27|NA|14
CASRPTGRPYEQYF
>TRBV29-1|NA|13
CSVGGQGADEQYF
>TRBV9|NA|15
CASSVTGASGNTIYF
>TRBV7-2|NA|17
CASSLVGQGGASYEQYF
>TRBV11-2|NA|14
CASSSSRLNEKLFF
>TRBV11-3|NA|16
CASSPGLAGTSDTQYF
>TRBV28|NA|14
CASSLGTAYYEQYF
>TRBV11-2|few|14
CASSLGAITDTQYF
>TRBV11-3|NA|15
CASSATSGSYNEQFF
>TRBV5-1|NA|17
CASSPIRTGGGDTEAFF
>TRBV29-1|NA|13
CSVGNRLADTQYF